This paragraph covers one TCR beta chain sequence. As yet, its antigen is unknown. The sample belongs to a study of T-cell memory formation after mild COVID-19. From 5'RACE with constant-segment primers came TCR alpha and TCR beta cDNA libraries that carried sample barcodes and UMIs. TCRdb re-analysed the 5' RACE reads in MiXCR, keeping a single row per CDR3 protein. This sample has approximately 150,000 distinct CDR3 sequences, with under 7% found just once. General study results and limits: Pre-infection memory contained some responding clones, which suggested that cross-reactive memory had joined. SARS-CoV-2 specificity of second-wave clones peaking day 37 was unconfirmed. The main location of contracting CD4+ clones was CM and EM, and that of contracting CD8+ clones was EMRA.

Trimming removed 11 bases from V and 3 bases from J, with 16 bases in between. The CDR3 is 13 amino acids. Germline CDR1 and CDR2: MNHEY and SVGAGI. The chain has TRBV6-5 and TRBJ1-1; tentative D call: TRBD1 (6 bases). Sequenced: PBMCs or a T cell subset sorted from them (not recorded which). This clonotype was obtained from an adult woman who had mild COVID-19 (a few samples of this study predate the infection). Cell type and time point are not known. The CDR3 reads CAALDSRDTEAFF. CDR3 bases: TGTGCCGCCTTGGACAGTCGGGACACTGAAGCTTTCTTT.